Listed here are 8 T cell receptor beta chains from one sample, sequenced in a study of precursors of human CD4 cytotoxic T cells. Four sorted CD4+ memory subsets, central memory, effector memory, IL-7R-high TEMRA and IL-7R-negative TEMRA, were UMI-sequenced. TCRdb called the reads again in MiXCR, with one record for every CDR3 protein. The sample includes fewer than 800 distinct CDR3 sequences, 16% of them seen just once. The specimen sequenced was memory CD4+ T cells from blood (PBMCs). Every receptor here comes from a human donor in good health.

The chain links TRBV20-1 to TRBJ1-5; TRBD1 might be the D (6 bases). The CDR3 totals 15 residues. CDR1 DFQATT and CDR2 SNEGSKA come from the germline V gene (reference sequence). V gave up 0 bases and J gave up 5 bases, with 14 bases separating them. The CDR3 is CSAREDSTGYQPQHF. Here the CDR3 DNA reads TGCAGTGCTAGAGAGGACAGCACGGGTTATCAGCCCCAGCATTTT.

The gene calls are TRBV7-9 and TRBJ2-3; TRBD2 is a possible D gene (6 bases). Germline V gene data show CDR1 as SEHNR and CDR2 as FQNEAQ (reference sequence). The CDR3 covers 16 residues. Trimming left V 5 bases short and J 0 bases short, with 15 bases between. CDR3 bases: TGTGCCAGCAGCAGTAACTTAGCGGAGAGCACAGATACGCAGTATTTT. Encoded protein: CASSSNLAESTDTQYF.

This clonotype is labeled large. The rearrangement links TRBV4-2 to TRBJ2-2; D unclear. Germline CDR1 reads LGHNA; CDR2 reads YNFKEQ. The CDR3 totals 17 residues. Between the trimmed V and J ends, which lost 4 bases and 1 base, there was a span of 16 bases. The DNA for the CDR3 is TGTGCCAGCAGCCTTTTTTGGGTCGGAAAGAACACCGGGGAGCTGTTTTTT. Its protein product is CASSLFWVGKNTGELFF.

The chain employs TRBV12-3 or TRBV12-4 and TRBJ1-2; 11 bases fit TRBD1. The V gene end was trimmed by 5 bases and the J gene end by 7 bases; junction bases not matched to a gene: 6. The CDR3 covers 14 residues. The CDR3 region has the DNA TGTGCCAGCAGTGAGGACAGGGGGCAGAGTGGCTACACCTTC. Translated: CASSEDRGQSGYTF.

V is TRBV7-2 and J is TRBJ2-1; D assignment may be TRBD1 or TRBD2 (7 bases each). The CDR3 sequence is 15 residues long. With 5 bases removed from V and 2 bases from J, the gap between germline ends came to 13 bases. In germline, CDR1 is SGHTA, CDR2 FQGNSA. In nucleotides, the CDR3 is TGTGCCAGCAGCAGCAGGGGGGGGGCCTACAATGAGCAGTTCTTC. It translates to CASSSRGGAYNEQFF.

A remark on this clonotype: A much more abundant neighbour one base away suggests this may be a read error. The chain couples TRBV5-1 to TRBJ1-5; the D is unclear. Trimming cost V 4 bases and J 4 bases, with 9 bases left between them. From germline, CDR1 is SGHRS and CDR2 YFSETQ. The CDR3 covers 13 residues. The CDR3 coding sequence is TGCGCCAGCAGCACGAGGCCGAATCAGCCCCAGCATTTT. Protein: CASSTRPNQPQHF.

This clonotype is termed large. V is TRBV18 and J is TRBJ1-2, with a possible D match to TRBD1 (6 bases). CDR3 length: 12 amino acids. The V gene lost 6 bases and the J gene lost 3 bases, with 8 bases spanning the gap. Looked up from germline, CDR1 is KGHSH and CDR2 is LQKENI. The CDR3 nucleotides read TGTGCCAGCTCCCGACAGGACTATGGCTACACCTTC. This encodes CASSRQDYGYTF.

In this sample, this clonotype is large (0.1 to 1%). This chain links TRBV28 with TRBJ2-7; TRBD1 matches at 7 bases. The CDR3 loop spans 15 amino acids. The germline gives CDR1 MDHEN, CDR2 SYDVKM. Trimming at V came to 6 bases and at J to 2 bases, leaving 10 bases not matched to a gene. The CDR3 reads CASSWTRDSPYEQYF. In DNA, the CDR3 is TGTGCCAGCAGCTGGACCCGGGACAGTCCCTACGAGCAGTACTTC.